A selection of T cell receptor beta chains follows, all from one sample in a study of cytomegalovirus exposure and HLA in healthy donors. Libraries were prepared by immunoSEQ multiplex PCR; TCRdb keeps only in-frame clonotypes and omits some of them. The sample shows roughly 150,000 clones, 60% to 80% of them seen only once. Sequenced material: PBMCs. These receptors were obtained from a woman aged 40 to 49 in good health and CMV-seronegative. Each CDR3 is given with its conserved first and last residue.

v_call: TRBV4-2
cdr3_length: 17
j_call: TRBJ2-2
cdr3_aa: CASSPPSGGTLTGELFF

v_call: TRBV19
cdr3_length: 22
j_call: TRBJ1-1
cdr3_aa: CAILRTGGPTGRDGDLNTEAFF

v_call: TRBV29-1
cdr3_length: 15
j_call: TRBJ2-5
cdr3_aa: CSVAGREGYYETQYF

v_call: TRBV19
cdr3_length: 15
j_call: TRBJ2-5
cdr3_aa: CASGPRLAGVETQYF

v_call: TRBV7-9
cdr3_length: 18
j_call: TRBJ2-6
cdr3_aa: CASSLGGLRTLRANVLTF

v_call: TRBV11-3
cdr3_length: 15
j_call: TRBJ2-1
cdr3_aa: CASRKPGLDINEQFF

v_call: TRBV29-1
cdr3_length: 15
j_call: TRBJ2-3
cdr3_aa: CSVLGTTPRTDTQYF

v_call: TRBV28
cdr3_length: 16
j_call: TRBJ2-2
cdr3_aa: CATTGQRRGGTGELFF

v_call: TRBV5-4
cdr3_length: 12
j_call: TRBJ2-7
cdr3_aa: CASTRQGGEQYF

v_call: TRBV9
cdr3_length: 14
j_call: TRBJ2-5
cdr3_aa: CASSVGRLVGTQYF

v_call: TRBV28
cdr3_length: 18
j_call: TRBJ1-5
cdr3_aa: CASTLRLETGGLGLPQHF

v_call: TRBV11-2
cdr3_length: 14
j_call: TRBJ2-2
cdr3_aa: CASSLTSGFGELFF

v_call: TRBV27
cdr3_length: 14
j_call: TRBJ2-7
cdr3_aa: CASTGRTFIYEQYF

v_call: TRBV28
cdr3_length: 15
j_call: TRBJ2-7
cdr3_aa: CASRPGQAGAYEQYF

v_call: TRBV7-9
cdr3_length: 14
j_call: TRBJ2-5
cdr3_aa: CASSLDWARETQYF

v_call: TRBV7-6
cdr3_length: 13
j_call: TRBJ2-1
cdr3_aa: CASRHRASNEQFF

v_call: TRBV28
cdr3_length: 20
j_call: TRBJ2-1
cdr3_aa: CANPSIAGSGSCDSYNEQFF

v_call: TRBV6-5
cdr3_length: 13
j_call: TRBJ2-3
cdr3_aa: CASRETGVDTQYF

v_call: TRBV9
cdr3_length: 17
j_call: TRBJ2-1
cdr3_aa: CASSVPRGLADNNEQFF

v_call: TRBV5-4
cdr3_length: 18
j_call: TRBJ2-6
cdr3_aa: CASSLGGGLKGGANVLTF

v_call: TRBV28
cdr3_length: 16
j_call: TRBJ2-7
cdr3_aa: CASSIPGGLSSYEQYF

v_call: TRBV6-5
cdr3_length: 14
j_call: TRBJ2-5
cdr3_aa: CASSYDRQIETQYF

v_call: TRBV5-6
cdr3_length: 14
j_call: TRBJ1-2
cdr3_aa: CASSLQGSVDGYTF

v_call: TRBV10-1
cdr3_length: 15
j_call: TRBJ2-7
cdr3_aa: CASSGAGTSGYEQYF

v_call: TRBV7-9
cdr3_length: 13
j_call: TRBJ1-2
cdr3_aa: CASSVREGYGYTF

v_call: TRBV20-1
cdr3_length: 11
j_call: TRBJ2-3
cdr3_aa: CSARDPVTQYF

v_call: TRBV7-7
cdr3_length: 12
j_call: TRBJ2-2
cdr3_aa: CASKAPGGELFF

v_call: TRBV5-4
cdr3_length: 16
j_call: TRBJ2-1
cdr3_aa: CASSQRVAGVYNEQFF

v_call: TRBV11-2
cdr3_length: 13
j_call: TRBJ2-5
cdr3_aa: CASSLPGEETQYF

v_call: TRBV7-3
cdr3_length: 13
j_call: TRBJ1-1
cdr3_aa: CASSLVREGEAFF

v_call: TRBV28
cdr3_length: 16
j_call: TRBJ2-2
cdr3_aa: CASSRFGGRRAGELFF

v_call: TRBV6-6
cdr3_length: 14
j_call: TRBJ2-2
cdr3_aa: CASIMGLNTGELFF

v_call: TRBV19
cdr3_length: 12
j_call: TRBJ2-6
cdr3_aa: CASTQGGNVLTF

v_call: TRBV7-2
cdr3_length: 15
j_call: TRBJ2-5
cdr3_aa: CASSPRSSFPETQYF

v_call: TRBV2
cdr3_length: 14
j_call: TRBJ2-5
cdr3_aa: CASSTGTPQETQYF

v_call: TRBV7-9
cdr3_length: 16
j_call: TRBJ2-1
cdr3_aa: CSSSPRSGLDFSEQFF

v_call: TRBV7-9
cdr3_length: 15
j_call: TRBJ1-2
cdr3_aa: CSSSFAMTGNYGYTF

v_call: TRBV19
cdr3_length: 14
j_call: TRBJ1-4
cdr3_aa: CASSPGHGNEKLFF

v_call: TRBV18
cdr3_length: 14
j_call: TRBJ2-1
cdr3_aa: CASSLGTGFNEQFF